The sequence of this T cell receptor beta chain was determined in a study of blood T cell repertoires in COVID-19 (TCRdb year 2020). For the study in its entirety: Samples from collaborators originated in the United States, Italy and Spain and spanned both the acute and convalescent phases of COVID-19. The samples were drawn from two sources: the first 160 participants of the ongoing ImmuneRACE study, and over 950 subjects contributed by 6 global collaborators. HLA class I and class II types, where available, came from metadata supplied by the sample provider rather than from assay-based typing. The repertoires were released in a freely available public database meant as a resource for research on the immune response to SARS-CoV-2. The material from the prospective study consisted of cDNA or gDNA derived from T cells, B-cell-depleted T cells, or PBMCs. Sample metadata almost always included a de-identified subject ID, COVID-19 status, age in years and sex. The dataset comprised deeply sampled blood TCRbeta repertoires from subjects exposed to, actively infected with, or recovered from COVID-19. Study-level results and caveats: How much clinical and demographic metadata was included differed by source and by participant, and the metadata was provided uncurated.

Regarding this clone: Its antigen target is currently unknown. Base qualities were left out, and no much larger clone turns up one base away.

Trimming removed 4 bases from V and 2 bases from J; the gene matches leave 4 bases unexplained. Spanning cysteine to phenylalanine, the CDR3 consists of 15 amino acids. CDR3 DNA only is kept here, 45 bases in frame from base 1. From a lookup of the germline V gene (reference sequence), CDR1 and CDR2 are SGHKS and YYEKEE. TCRbeta CDR3 regions were amplified from genomic DNA using the immunoSEQ Assay, a bias-controlled multiplex PCR. Per the authors' processing: Nucleated cell counts per sample were estimated from amplification of reference gene primers within the assay. To quantify the absolute abundance of each unique TCRbeta CDR3 rearrangement, sequence reads were collapsed and filtered. Productive Simpson clonality was computed per sample as the square root of Simpson's diversity index over productive rearrangements. Held by TCRdb, this immuneACCESS table contains in-frame sequences only and omits some clones. Under half of the omission traces to an unresolved V gene where checked; the cause of the rest is unknown. V and J calls plus clone size are reproduced from that table; the DNA served to infer D and trimming. Here the sample has about 98,000 clones; around nine tenths occur a single time. The top ten clonotypes cover 10% of the sample.

Collaborating institutions collected whole blood in K2EDTA tubes following their own protocols. For TCRbeta analysis, collaborators shipped samples as frozen whole blood, isolated PBMCs, or DNA extracted from either of those sample types. This sequence was found in a man in his fifties or sixties with acute or convalescent COVID-19. This sequence uses TRBV5-5 and TRBJ2-1, with 9 central nucleotides matching TRBD2. Sequencing was performed on peripheral blood. The CDR3 corresponds to CASSAASGAYNEQFF. The DNA sequence follows: TGTGCCAGCAGCGCCGCTAGCGGGGCCTACAATGAGCAGTTCTTC.